This is a list of T cell receptor beta chains from one sample in a study of T cells after yellow fever vaccination. TCRdb reprocessed the 5' RACE reads via MiXCR and lists one record per CDR3 protein. Of 200,000 to 300,000 distinct CDR3 sequences in the sample, 6.9% are singletons; the top ten hold about 0.85%. Material: CD4+ T cells sorted from PBMCs, obtained 15 days after the yellow fever booster vaccination. All receptors derive from a man in his thirties or forties who received the YFV17D yellow fever vaccine. Each CDR3 is given with its conserved first and last residue. D genes are given only for firm matches. Only some rows state a clone size, as once, few, many or a class for expanded clones.

>TRBV20-1|.|many|TRBJ2-3
CSARDGRSLPQYF
TGCAGTGCTAGAGATGGGCGGAGCCTCCCGCAGTATTTT
>TRBV10-3|.|many|TRBJ2-3
CAISEGLRSDTQYF
TGTGCCATCAGTGAGGGTCTCAGGTCAGATACGCAGTATTTT
>TRBV27|TRBD2|.|TRBJ2-3
CASSTGLAATDTQYF
TGTGCCAGCAGTACGGGACTAGCGGCCACAGATACGCAGTATTTT
>TRBV6-5|.|few|TRBJ1-6
CASSPRGRVFTLHF
TGTGCCAGCAGCCCCAGGGGCAGAGTCTTCACCCTCCACTTT
>TRBV12-3/TRBV12-4|.|many|TRBJ1-5
CASSFHSNQPQHF
TGTGCCAGCAGTTTTCACAGCAATCAGCCCCAGCATTTT
>TRBV6-2/TRBV6-3|TRBD2|many|TRBJ2-1
CASRGAGRDYSEQFF
TGTGCCAGCAGAGGGGCCGGTAGGGACTACAGTGAGCAGTTCTTC
>TRBV29-1|TRBD2|many|TRBJ2-7
CSVEASGRFRSEQYF
TGCAGCGTTGAGGCTAGCGGGAGGTTTCGCTCCGAGCAGTACTTC
>TRBV9|TRBD1|many|TRBJ2-5
CASSLPRQGAFQETQYF
TGTGCCAGCAGCCTTCCACGTCAGGGGGCATTCCAAGAGACCCAGTACTTC
>TRBV30|.|.|TRBJ2-2
CAWSRGNTGELFF
TGTGCCTGGAGTCGCGGGAACACCGGGGAGCTGTTTTTT
>TRBV3-1|.|many|TRBJ2-7
CASSQEPGEQYF
TGTGCCAGCAGCCAAGAGCCGGGGGAGCAGTACTTC
>TRBV28|TRBD1|few|TRBJ1-1
CASSRQGGSTEAFF
TGTGCCAGCAGTAGACAGGGTGGAAGCACTGAAGCTTTCTTT
>TRBV7-9|.|few|TRBJ2-6
CASRSASGANVLTF
TGTGCCAGCAGGTCGGCCTCTGGGGCCAACGTCCTGACTTTC
>TRBV5-1|TRBD1|few|TRBJ1-1
CASSTQTGVGTEAFF
TGCGCCAGCAGCACCCAGACAGGGGTAGGCACTGAAGCTTTCTTT
>TRBV21-1|.|few|TRBJ1-2
CASSIRTGFWYGYTF
TGTGCCAGCAGCATCCGGACGGGTTTTTGGTATGGCTACACCTTC
>TRBV7-2|.|many|TRBJ2-3
CASSYDRQSTDTQYF
TGTGCCAGCAGTTACGACAGGCAGAGCACAGATACGCAGTATTTT
>TRBV2|.|many|TRBJ2-3
CASSESGGTQYF
TGTGCCAGCAGTGAATCAGGGGGGACGCAGTATTTT
>TRBV28|.|few|TRBJ2-3
CASSSTTDTQYF
TGTGCCAGCAGTTCGACGACAGATACGCAGTATTTT
>TRBV27|TRBD2|many|TRBJ2-1
CASNYRLAGGPQFF
TGTGCCAGCAACTACCGACTAGCGGGAGGACCGCAGTTCTTC
>TRBV7-9|TRBD1|.|TRBJ2-7
CASSSTRQGVVEQYF
TGTGCCAGCAGCTCTACTCGACAGGGAGTGGTAGAGCAGTACTTC
>TRBV3-1|.|many|TRBJ2-6
CASSHGVGGANVLTF
TGTGCCAGCAGCCATGGCGTTGGTGGGGCCAACGTCCTGACTTTC
>TRBV20-1|.|few|TRBJ2-3
CSARGGLTVSTDTQYF
TGCAGTGCTAGAGGGGGGCTTACTGTTAGCACAGATACGCAGTATTTT